One and the same sample provided the 15 T cell receptor beta chains below, sequenced in a study of blood T cell repertoires in COVID-19. Sequencing used immunoSEQ multiplex PCR; TCRdb keeps in-frame clones, though not all of them. The sample includes some 150,000 clones, 80% to 90% seen only once; the top ten take 3.5% to 4%. The material sequenced was peripheral blood. These receptor sequences come from an older woman who had recovered from COVID-19.

The chain is built from TRBV14 and TRBJ2-7, with 7 bases identical to TRBD1. The CDR3 sequence is 16 residues long. Germline V gives CDR1 SGHDN, CDR2 FVKESK. J gave up 1 base and V 4 bases, and 10 bases lay outside the gene matches. CDR3 sequence: CASSLRQGASSYEQYF. The CDR3 nucleotides read TGTGCCAGCAGCCTAAGACAGGGAGCTAGTTCCTACGAGCAGTACTTC.

This chain uses TRBV6-6 with TRBJ2-3; D gene ambiguous. V lost 2 bases to trimming and J lost 0 bases, with 6 bases between them. Germline V CDR1 and CDR2: MNHNY, SVGAGI (reference sequence). The CDR3 is 14 residues long. In DNA, the CDR3 is TGTGCCAGCAGTTACAATCCTAGCACAGATACGCAGTATTTT. It yields the protein CASSYNPSTDTQYF.

The chain uses TRBV6-5 and TRBJ1-4, with D possibly matching TRBD1 (6 bases). The germline V gene has CDR1 MNHEY and CDR2 SVGAGI. This CDR3 is 15 amino acids long. V lost 0 bases, J lost 7 bases, and 12 bases lay in between. CDR3 amino acids: CASSYSQGPGEKLFF. The CDR3 DNA reads TGTGCCAGCAGTTACTCGCAGGGGCCGGGTGAAAAACTGTTTTTT.

The rearrangement joins TRBV2 to TRBJ2-1; 7 bases agree with TRBD2. The CDR3 length is 13 residues. Germline V gene sequence: CDR1 SNHLY, CDR2 FYNNEI. V lost 8 bases, J lost 3 bases, and 4 bases stayed unmatched. The CDR3 sequence is CASLAESYNEQFF. Here the CDR3 DNA reads TGTGCCAGCCTAGCGGAGAGCTACAATGAGCAGTTCTTC.

The CDR3 DNA follows: TGTGCCAGCAGCTCCCGACAGGGGGATATGGATGAGCAGTTCTTC. This codes for CASSSRQGDMDEQFF. V is TRBV7-6 and J is TRBJ2-1, with 9 bases matching TRBD1. Germline CDR1 is SGHVS and CDR2 is FNYEAQ. The trim removed 4 bases at V and 8 bases at J, leaving 9 bases unmatched. The CDR3 totals 15 residues.

The V and J genes are TRBV10-1 and TRBJ1-5; D unclear. Germline CDR1 and CDR2: WNHNN and SYGVQD (reference sequence). The CDR3 is 12 residues long. The V gene lost 8 bases and the J gene lost 3 bases, with 8 bases spanning the gap. CDR3 sequence: CASGQDNQPQHF. CDR3 DNA sequence: TGCGCCAGCGGGCAGGACAATCAGCCCCAGCATTTT.

This clone was counted between two and nine times. The V call is TRBV5-4, the J call TRBJ2-5; D may be TRBD1 (6 bases). This CDR3 comprises 15 residues. Trimming took off 4 bases at V and 2 bases at J, with 15 bases between the two ends. The germline CDR1 and CDR2 sequences are SGHNT and YYREEE (reference sequence). CDR3 amino acids: CASSRRLGQQETQYF. For the CDR3, the DNA is TGTGCCAGCAGCCGCCGCCTTGGACAGCAAGAGACCCAGTACTTC.

The chain combines TRBV29-1 with TRBJ2-2, with 11 nucleotides matching TRBD2. Germline assignment: CDR1 SQVTM and CDR2 ANQGSEA. V gave up 3 bases and J gave up 3 bases; unmatched junction bases: 3. The length of the CDR3 is 15 residues. This CDR3 is CSVERLAGHTGELFF. The CDR3 DNA reads TGCAGCGTTGAGCGACTAGCGGGGCACACCGGGGAGCTGTTTTTT.

The chain couples TRBV29-1 to TRBJ2-3, with D possibly matching TRBD2 (6 bases). Germline V gene data show CDR1 as SQVTM and CDR2 as ANQGSEA. V lost 4 bases, J lost 0 bases, and 14 bases lay in between. The length of the CDR3 is 15 residues. CDR3 in DNA: TGCAGCGTTGGAGGGGACTGGGAGAGCACAGATACGCAGTATTTT. Amino acids: CSVGGDWESTDTQYF.

This clone came up a few times. The chain combines TRBV6-6 with TRBJ2-5; 8 nucleotides agree with TRBD1. The V and J ends lost 5 bases and 5 bases, in that order; junction bases with no gene match: 10. CDR1 and CDR2 (germline): MNHNY, SVGAGI (reference sequence). The CDR3 consists of 15 residues. CDR3 sequence (DNA): TGTGCCAGCAGTACCGGGACAGGAGGGGTGGAGACCCAGTACTTC. This gives the protein CASSTGTGGVETQYF.

The V call is TRBV5-1, the J call TRBJ2-1, with 11 positions matching TRBD1. CDR3 length: 16 residues. J was trimmed by 3 bases and V by 1 base; bases with no gene match: 3. Germline CDR1 and CDR2: SGHRS and YFSETQ. CDR3 residues: CASSLTGTGGYNEQFF. CDR3 in DNA: TGCGCCAGCAGCTTGACCGGGACAGGGGGCTACAATGAGCAGTTCTTC.

This sequence joins TRBV4-2 and TRBJ2-5; TRBD2 agrees at 9 bases. The CDR3 consists of 16 residues. J lost 4 bases, V lost 0 bases, and 6 bases had no gene match. Germline CDR1 reads LGHNA; CDR2 reads YNFKEQ. The CDR3 nucleotides are TGTGCCAGCAGCCAAGAAGGCGCGGGGGGGAGAGAGACCCAGTACTTC. Amino acid sequence: CASSQEGAGGRETQYF.

Of note for this clone: This sample also contains other DNA sequences that code for the same CDR3. This chain connects TRBV20-1 to TRBJ1-1; 8 bases fit TRBD1. The V gene end was trimmed by 3 bases and the J gene end by 4 bases; junction bases not matched to a gene: 4. From germline, CDR1 is DFQATT and CDR2 SNEGSKA (reference sequence). This CDR3 has 13 amino acids. CDR3 nucleotide sequence: TGCAGTGCTAGTCGGACAGGGCGCACTGAAGCTTTCTTT. It is translated as CSASRTGRTEAFF.

V is TRBV25-1 and J is TRBJ1-1; D possibly corresponds to TRBD1 (5 bases). The germline CDR1 and CDR2 sequences are MGHDK and SYGVNS. This CDR3 has 14 residues. V lost 2 bases to trimming and J lost 6 bases, with 13 bases between them. CDR3: CASSEDRGSPEAFF. CDR3 DNA: TGTGCCAGCAGTGAAGACCGGGGGTCCCCTGAAGCTTTCTTT. Variable domain in full (rest from reference TRBV25-1 and TRBJ1-1): EADIYQTPRYLVIGTGKKITLECSQTMGHDKMYWYQQDPGMELHLIHYSYGVNSTEKGDLSSESTVSRIRTEHFPLTLESARPSHTSQYLCASSEDRGSPEAFFGQGTRLTVV.

J is TRBJ2-7 and V is TRBV7-8; 11 nucleotides align to TRBD2. Germline CDR1 SGHVS, CDR2 FQNEAQ. The CDR3 is 15 residues long. Trimming cost V 5 bases and J 0 bases; bases outside gene matches: 3. DNA of the CDR3: TGTGCCAGCAGCCATAGCGGGGGGGCCTCCTACGAGCAGTACTTC. Protein sequence: CASSHSGGASYEQYF. The full variable domain, with the rest looked up from reference TRBV7-8 and TRBJ2-7, is GAGVSQSPRYKVAKRGQDVALRCDPISGHVSLFWYQQALGQGPEFLTYFQNEAQLDKSGLPSDRFFAERPEGSVSTLKIQRTQQEDSAVYLCASSHSGGASYEQYFGPGTRLTVT.